These T cell receptor beta chains were read from a single sample in a study of early T cells in non-severe SARS-CoV-2 infection. TCRdb independently ran MiXCR on the 5' RACE reads; one entry per CDR3 protein. The data contain some 90,000 distinct CDR3 sequences, about 15% of them singletons. The sample comprised whole blood. The receptors were gathered from an adult who was a healthcare worker with PCR-confirmed SARS-CoV-2 infection or an uninfected control (not recorded which). Each CDR3 is given with its conserved first and last residue. Each record gives: clone size, J gene, D gene, V gene, CDR3 protein, CDR3 DNA. D genes are given only for firm matches. A row's size may be missing; if present it is once, few, many or a size class.

-,TRBJ2-7,-,TRBV11-2,CASSHGMSSYEQYF,TGTGCCAGCAGTCACGGGATGAGCTCCTACGAGCAGTACTTC
-,TRBJ2-7,-,TRBV7-6,CASSLGPSRGKSYEQYF,TGTGCCAGCAGCTTAGGGCCTAGCCGGGGGAAATCCTACGAGCAGTACTTC
-,TRBJ2-1,-,TRBV6-5,CASSYSGGPEFF,TGTGCCAGCAGTTACTCAGGAGGGCCGGAGTTCTTC
few,TRBJ2-2,TRBD2,TRBV20-1,CSARGVAGGHTGELFF,TGCAGTGCTAGAGGCGTAGCGGGAGGGCACACCGGGGAGCTGTTTTTT
few,TRBJ2-5,-,TRBV5-1,CASSSLLGSEETQYF,TGCGCCAGCAGCTCTCTCTTAGGGAGCGAAGAGACCCAGTACTTC
-,TRBJ2-5,-,TRBV24-1,CAISALGGRGETQYF,TGTGCCATCAGTGCCTTGGGGGGGCGAGGAGAGACCCAGTACTTC
-,TRBJ2-3,-,TRBV7-2,CASSFSPRTDTQYF,TGTGCCAGCAGCTTTAGCCCCCGCACAGATACGCAGTATTTT
-,TRBJ2-6,-,TRBV28,CASSLPEGPGANVLTF,TGTGCCAGCAGTTTACCTGAGGGACCCGGGGCCAACGTCCTGACTTTC
medium-sized,TRBJ1-5,TRBD1,TRBV27,CASSLSAGQGSNQPQHF,TGTGCCAGCAGTTTATCGGCGGGACAGGGAAGCAATCAGCCCCAGCATTTT
many,TRBJ2-1,TRBD2,TRBV20-1,CSASIAGGPNEQFF,TGCAGTGCCAGTATAGCGGGAGGGCCCAATGAGCAGTTCTTC
few,TRBJ2-1,-,TRBV4-3,CASSHYPISDRGNEQFF,TGCGCCAGCAGCCATTACCCTATTAGCGACCGAGGCAATGAGCAGTTCTTC
-,TRBJ2-2,TRBD2,TRBV12-3/TRBV12-4,CASSTGLAGSSGRELFF,TGTGCCAGCAGTACGGGACTAGCGGGAAGTAGTGGTAGGGAGCTGTTTTTT
-,TRBJ2-3,TRBD2,TRBV2,CASSGTSGRNTQYF,TGTGCCAGCAGTGGGACTAGCGGGAGAAATACGCAGTATTTT
-,TRBJ2-3,TRBD2,TRBV9,CASRPPGLTTDTQYF,TGTGCCAGCCGCCCCCCGGGACTAACCACAGATACGCAGTATTTT
few,TRBJ1-2,-,TRBV28,CASIPTSAFYGYTF,TGTGCCAGCATCCCTACCAGTGCCTTCTATGGCTACACCTTC
-,TRBJ2-7,-,TRBV3-1,CASSQLYEQYF,TGTGCCAGCAGCCAACTCTACGAGCAGTACTTC
-,TRBJ2-1,TRBD2,TRBV6-5,CASSTIIGLAGEGEQFF,TGTGCCAGCAGTACTATCATCGGACTAGCGGGAGAGGGAGAGCAGTTCTTC
-,TRBJ1-1,-,TRBV7-8,CASSLIRVGTEAFF,TGTGCCAGCAGCTTAATACGGGTGGGCACTGAAGCTTTCTTT
few,TRBJ2-3,-,TRBV29-1,CSVVVASLTDTQYF,TGCAGCGTTGTGGTCGCTAGTCTCACAGATACGCAGTATTTT
few,TRBJ2-3,-,TRBV12-3/TRBV12-4,CASRLGTTDTQYF,TGTGCCAGCAGACTAGGAACCACAGATACGCAGTATTTT
many,TRBJ2-3,TRBD2,TRBV6-1,CASSKLAGGPDTQYF,TGTGCCAGCAGTAAACTAGCGGGAGGGCCAGATACGCAGTATTTT
many,TRBJ1-1,-,TRBV20-1,CSALRDTEAFF,TGCAGTGCCCTCCGGGACACTGAAGCTTTCTTT
few,TRBJ1-2,-,TRBV7-2,CASSSSAGVGYTF,TGTGCCAGCAGCTCATCGGCTGGGGTTGGCTACACCTTC
-,TRBJ2-1,TRBD2,TRBV2,CASSRESGDNEQFF,TGTGCCAGCAGTCGTGAGAGCGGGGACAATGAGCAGTTCTTC
few,TRBJ1-1,-,TRBV15,CATSRDLTEAFF,TGTGCCACCAGCAGAGATCTCACTGAAGCTTTCTTT
once,TRBJ2-7,TRBD2,TRBV6-6,CASTLAGVPYEQYF,TGTGCCAGCACTCTAGCGGGAGTCCCCTACGAGCAGTACTTC
few,TRBJ2-2,TRBD1,TRBV14,CASSQPGQGGTGELFF,TGTGCCAGCAGCCAACCAGGACAGGGGGGCACCGGGGAGCTGTTTTTT
many,TRBJ2-4,-,TRBV12-3/TRBV12-4,CASSEKEAKNIQYF,TGTGCCAGCAGTGAGAAGGAGGCCAAAAACATTCAGTACTTC
many,TRBJ2-3,-,TRBV15,CATSRDRTDTQYF,TGTGCCACCAGCAGAGATCGGACAGATACGCAGTATTTT
-,TRBJ2-5,-,TRBV20-1,CSATPWDQETQYF,TGCAGTGCTACGCCCTGGGACCAAGAGACCCAGTACTTC
many,TRBJ2-3,TRBD1,TRBV24-1,CATSDSRDREADTQYF,TGTGCCACCAGTGACTCCCGGGACAGGGAAGCAGATACGCAGTATTTT
many,TRBJ2-1,TRBD1,TRBV2,CASRGEGAHEQFF,TGTGCCAGCAGGGGTGAGGGGGCCCATGAGCAGTTCTTC
-,TRBJ1-6,-,TRBV12-3/TRBV12-4,CASSFRLLNSPLHF,TGTGCCAGCAGTTTTCGACTGTTAAATTCACCCCTCCACTTT
-,TRBJ2-5,TRBD2,TRBV28,CATQGGPETQYF,TGTGCCACCCAGGGAGGGCCAGAGACCCAGTACTTC
few,TRBJ2-1,-,TRBV29-1,CSAVLVGQFF,TGCAGCGCAGTACTAGTTGGGCAGTTCTTC
few,TRBJ2-3,-,TRBV10-2,CASSQERAFTDTQYF,TGCGCCAGCAGCCAGGAGAGGGCTTTCACAGATACGCAGTATTTT
few,TRBJ2-7,-,TRBV20-1,CSARRGSSYEQYF,TGCAGTGCTAGGAGGGGATCTTCCTACGAGCAGTACTTC
-,TRBJ2-7,-,TRBV6-5,CASSYSASTYEQYF,TGTGCCAGCAGTTACTCCGCTAGCACCTACGAGCAGTACTTC
many,TRBJ2-5,TRBD2,TRBV27,CASTITGGGLVKAKGTQYF,TGTGCCAGCACTATTACCGGGGGGGGACTAGTAAAAGCGAAAGGGACCCAGTACTTC
-,TRBJ1-2,-,TRBV30,CAWSRTVF,TGTGCCTGGAGTAGGACCGTCTTC